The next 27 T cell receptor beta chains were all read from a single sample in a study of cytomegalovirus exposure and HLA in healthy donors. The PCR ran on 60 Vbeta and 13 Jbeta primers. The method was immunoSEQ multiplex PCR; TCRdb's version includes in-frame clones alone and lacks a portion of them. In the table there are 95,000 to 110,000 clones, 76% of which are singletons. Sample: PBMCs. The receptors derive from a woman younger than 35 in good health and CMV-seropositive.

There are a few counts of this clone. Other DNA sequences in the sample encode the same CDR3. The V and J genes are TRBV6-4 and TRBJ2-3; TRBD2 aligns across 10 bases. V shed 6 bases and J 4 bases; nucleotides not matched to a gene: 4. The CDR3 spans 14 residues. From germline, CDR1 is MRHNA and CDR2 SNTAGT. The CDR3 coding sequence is TGTGCCAGCAGCGGGACTAGCGAGGCAGATACGCAGTATTTT. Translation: CASSGTSEADTQYF.

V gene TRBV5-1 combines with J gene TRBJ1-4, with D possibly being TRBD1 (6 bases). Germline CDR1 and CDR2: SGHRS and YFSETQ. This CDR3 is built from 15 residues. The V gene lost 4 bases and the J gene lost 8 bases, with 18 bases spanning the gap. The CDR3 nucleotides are TGCGCCAGCAGCGGGCAGACAGGCTTGAGGGAAAAACTGTTTTTT. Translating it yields CASSGQTGLREKLFF.

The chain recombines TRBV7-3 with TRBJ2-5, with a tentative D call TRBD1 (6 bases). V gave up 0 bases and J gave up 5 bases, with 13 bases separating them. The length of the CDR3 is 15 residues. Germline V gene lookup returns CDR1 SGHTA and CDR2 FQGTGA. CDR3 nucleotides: TGTGCCAGCAGCTTAACGTTGGGGGCGGTTGAGACCCAGTACTTC. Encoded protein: CASSLTLGAVETQYF.

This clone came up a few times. CDR3 nucleotide sequence: TGTGCCAGCAGCGTGGGACAGGTGAACACTGAAGCTTTCTTT. Translation: CASSVGQVNTEAFF. The V call is TRBV9, the J call TRBJ1-1; 8 positions agree with TRBD1. The CDR3 is 14 residues long. Trimming took 2 bases from V and 0 from J; bases not matched to a gene: 0. CDR1 is SGDLS, CDR2 YYNGEE, per germline.

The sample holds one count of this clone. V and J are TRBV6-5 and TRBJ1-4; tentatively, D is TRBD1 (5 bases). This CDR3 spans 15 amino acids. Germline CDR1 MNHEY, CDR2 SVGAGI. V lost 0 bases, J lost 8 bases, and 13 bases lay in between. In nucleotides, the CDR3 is TGTGCCAGCAGTTACTCACGGGGGAGTGGGGAAAAACTGTTTTTT. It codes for CASSYSRGSGEKLFF.

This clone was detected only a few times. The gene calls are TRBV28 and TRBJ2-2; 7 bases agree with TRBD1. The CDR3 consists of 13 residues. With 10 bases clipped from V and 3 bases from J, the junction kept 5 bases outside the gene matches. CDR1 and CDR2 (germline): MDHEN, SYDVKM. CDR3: CANLDRDTGELFF. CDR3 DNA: TGTGCCAACCTAGACAGGGACACCGGGGAGCTGTTTTTT.

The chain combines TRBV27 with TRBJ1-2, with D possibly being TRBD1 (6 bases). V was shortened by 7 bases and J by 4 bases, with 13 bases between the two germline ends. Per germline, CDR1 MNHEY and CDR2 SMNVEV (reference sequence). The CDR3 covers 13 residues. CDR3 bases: TGTGCCAGCAAATCAAGACAGGCCTATGGCTACACCTTC. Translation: CASKSRQAYGYTF.

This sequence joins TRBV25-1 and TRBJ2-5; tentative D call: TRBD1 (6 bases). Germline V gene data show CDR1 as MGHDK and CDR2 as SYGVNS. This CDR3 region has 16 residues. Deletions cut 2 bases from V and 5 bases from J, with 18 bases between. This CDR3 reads CASSEGETGSWETQYF. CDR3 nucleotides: TGTGCCAGCAGTGAAGGGGAGACAGGCTCTTGGGAGACCCAGTACTTC.

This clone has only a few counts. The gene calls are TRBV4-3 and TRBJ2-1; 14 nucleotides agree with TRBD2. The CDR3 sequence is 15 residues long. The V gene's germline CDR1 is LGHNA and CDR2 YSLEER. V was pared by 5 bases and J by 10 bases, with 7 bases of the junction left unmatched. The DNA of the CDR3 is TGCGCCAGCAGCTTGGGACTAGCGGGAGTAGGGGAGCAGTTCTTC. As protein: CASSLGLAGVGEQFF.

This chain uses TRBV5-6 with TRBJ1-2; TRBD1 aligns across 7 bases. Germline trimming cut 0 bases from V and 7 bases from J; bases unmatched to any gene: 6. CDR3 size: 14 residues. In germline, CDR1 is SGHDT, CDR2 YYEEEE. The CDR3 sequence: CASSLVGQPAGYTF. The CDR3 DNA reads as TGTGCCAGCAGCTTGGTGGGACAGCCGGCTGGCTACACCTTC.

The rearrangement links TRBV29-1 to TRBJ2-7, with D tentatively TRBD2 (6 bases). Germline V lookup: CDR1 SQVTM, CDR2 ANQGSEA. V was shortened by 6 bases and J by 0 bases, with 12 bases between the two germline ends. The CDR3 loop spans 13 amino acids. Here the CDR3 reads CSVARDFSYEQYF. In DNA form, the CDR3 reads TGCAGCGTGGCCCGGGACTTCTCCTACGAGCAGTACTTC.

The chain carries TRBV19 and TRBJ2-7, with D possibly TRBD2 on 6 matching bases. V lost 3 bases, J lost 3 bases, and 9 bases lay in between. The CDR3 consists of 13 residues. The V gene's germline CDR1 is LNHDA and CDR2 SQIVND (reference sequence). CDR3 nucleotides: TGTGCCAGTAGTATCGGAGGGCACTACGAGCAGTACTTC. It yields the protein CASSIGGHYEQYF.

CDR3 sequence reads: CASNRDSLYNEQFF. Written as DNA, the CDR3 is TGTGCCAGCAACCGGGACAGCTTATACAATGAGCAGTTCTTC. V and J are TRBV9 and TRBJ2-1; 7 bases align to TRBD1. The CDR3 runs 14 residues. Unmatched junction bases numbered 7, after V lost 6 bases and J lost 4 bases. In germline, CDR1 is SGDLS, CDR2 YYNGEE.

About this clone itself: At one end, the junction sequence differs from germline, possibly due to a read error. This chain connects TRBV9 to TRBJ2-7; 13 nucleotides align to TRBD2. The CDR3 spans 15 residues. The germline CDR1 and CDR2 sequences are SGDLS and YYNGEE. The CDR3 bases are TGTGCCGGCAGCCCGGGACTAGCGGGATTTCGCGAGCAGTACTTC. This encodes CAGSPGLAGFREQYF.

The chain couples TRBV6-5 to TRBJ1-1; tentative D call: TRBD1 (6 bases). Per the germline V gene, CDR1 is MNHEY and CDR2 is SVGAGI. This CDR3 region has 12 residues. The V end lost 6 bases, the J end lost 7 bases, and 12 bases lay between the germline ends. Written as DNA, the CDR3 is TGTGCCAGCAGGTACGGGACAAATGAAGCTTTCTTT. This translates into CASRYGTNEAFF.

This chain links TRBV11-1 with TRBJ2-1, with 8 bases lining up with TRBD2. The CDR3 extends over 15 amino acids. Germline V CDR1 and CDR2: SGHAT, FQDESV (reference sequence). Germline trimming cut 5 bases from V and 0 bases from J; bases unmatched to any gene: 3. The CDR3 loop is CASSLRGGSYNEQFF. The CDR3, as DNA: TGTGCCAGCAGCCTCCGGGGGGGCTCCTACAATGAGCAGTTCTTC.

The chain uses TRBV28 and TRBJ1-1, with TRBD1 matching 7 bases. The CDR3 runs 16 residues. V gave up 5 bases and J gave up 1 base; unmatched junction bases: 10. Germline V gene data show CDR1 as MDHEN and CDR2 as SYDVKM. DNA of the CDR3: TGTGCCAGCAGTCCCTTAAGACAGGGCGGGAACACTGAAGCTTTCTTT. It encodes CASSPLRQGGNTEAFF. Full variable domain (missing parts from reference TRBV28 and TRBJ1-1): DVKVTQSSRYLVKRTGEKVFLECVQDMDHENMFWYRQDPGLGLRLIYFSYDVKMKEKGDIPEGYSVSREKKERFSLILESASTNQTSMYLCASSPLRQGGNTEAFFGQGTRLTVV.

The CDR3 is CASSPRGDGNGYTF. In DNA form, the CDR3 reads TGCGCCAGCAGCCCCAGAGGAGACGGGAATGGCTACACCTTC. V usage is TRBV5-1 and J usage is TRBJ1-2; D not resolved. V was cut by 4 bases and J by 6 bases, with 16 bases left in between. The CDR3 is 14 amino acids. The V gene's germline CDR1 is SGHRS and CDR2 YFSETQ.

CDR3 in DNA: TGTGCCAGCAGCGTAGAACCTGGAGGGTCTGGAAACACCATATATTTT. As protein: CASSVEPGGSGNTIYF. The gene calls are TRBV9 and TRBJ1-3; D call uncertain. Trimming shortened V by 0 bases and J by 1 base, and 11 bases separated the two germline ends. The length of the CDR3 is 16 residues. From germline, CDR1 is SGDLS and CDR2 YYNGEE.

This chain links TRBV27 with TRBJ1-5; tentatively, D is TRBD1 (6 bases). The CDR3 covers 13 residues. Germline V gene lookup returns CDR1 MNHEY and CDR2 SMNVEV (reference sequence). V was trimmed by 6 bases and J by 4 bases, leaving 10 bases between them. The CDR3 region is CASRMTGNQPQHF. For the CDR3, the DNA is TGTGCCAGCAGGATGACAGGTAATCAGCCCCAGCATTTT.

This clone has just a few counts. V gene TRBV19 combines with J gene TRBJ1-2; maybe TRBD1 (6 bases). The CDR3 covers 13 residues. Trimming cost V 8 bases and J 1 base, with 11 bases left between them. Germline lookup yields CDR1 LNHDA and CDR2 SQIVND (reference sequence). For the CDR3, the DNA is TGTGCCAGTGAGGGACACCTTAACTATGGCTACACCTTC. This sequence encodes CASEGHLNYGYTF.

The CDR3 DNA reads TGTGCCAGCAGCCCCCGAGGGGGGGCTTATGGCTACACCTTC. This sequence encodes CASSPRGGAYGYTF. The gene calls are TRBV11-2 and TRBJ1-2; maybe TRBD1 (6 bases). Germline CDR1 reads SGHAT; CDR2 reads FQNNGV. There are 14 residues in the CDR3. V lost 5 bases and J 5 bases, leaving 15 bases between the germline ends.

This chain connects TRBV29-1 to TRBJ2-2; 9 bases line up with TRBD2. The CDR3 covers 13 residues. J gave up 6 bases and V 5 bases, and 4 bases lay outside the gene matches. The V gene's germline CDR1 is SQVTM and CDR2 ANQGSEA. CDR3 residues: CSVLREGPGELFF. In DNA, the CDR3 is TGCAGCGTTTTGCGGGAGGGCCCCGGGGAGCTGTTTTTT.

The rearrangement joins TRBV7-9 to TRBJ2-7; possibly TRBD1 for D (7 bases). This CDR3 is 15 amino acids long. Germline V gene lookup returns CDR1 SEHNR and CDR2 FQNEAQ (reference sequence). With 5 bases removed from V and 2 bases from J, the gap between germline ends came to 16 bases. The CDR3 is CASSHTTGEAYEQYF. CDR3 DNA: TGTGCCAGCAGCCACACAACAGGGGAGGCCTACGAGCAGTACTTC.

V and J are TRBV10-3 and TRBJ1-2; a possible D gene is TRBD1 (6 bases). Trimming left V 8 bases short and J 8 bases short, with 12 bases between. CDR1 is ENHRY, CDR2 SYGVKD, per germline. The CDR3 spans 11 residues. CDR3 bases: TGTGCCATCGGAGCAGGGGACGGCTACACCTTC. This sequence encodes CAIGAGDGYTF.

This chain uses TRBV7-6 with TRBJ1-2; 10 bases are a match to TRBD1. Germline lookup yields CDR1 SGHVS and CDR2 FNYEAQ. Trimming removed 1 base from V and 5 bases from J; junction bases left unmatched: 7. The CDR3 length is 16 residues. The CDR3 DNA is TGTGCCAGCAGCTTAGAACCGGACAGGGGGGTATATGGCTACACCTTC. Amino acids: CASSLEPDRGVYGYTF.

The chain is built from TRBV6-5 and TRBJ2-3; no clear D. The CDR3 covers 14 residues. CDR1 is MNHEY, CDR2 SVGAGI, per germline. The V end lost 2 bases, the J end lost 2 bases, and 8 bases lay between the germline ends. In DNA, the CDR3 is TGTGCCAGCAGTTACGCCAGAAACACAGATACGCAGTATTTT. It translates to CASSYARNTDTQYF.